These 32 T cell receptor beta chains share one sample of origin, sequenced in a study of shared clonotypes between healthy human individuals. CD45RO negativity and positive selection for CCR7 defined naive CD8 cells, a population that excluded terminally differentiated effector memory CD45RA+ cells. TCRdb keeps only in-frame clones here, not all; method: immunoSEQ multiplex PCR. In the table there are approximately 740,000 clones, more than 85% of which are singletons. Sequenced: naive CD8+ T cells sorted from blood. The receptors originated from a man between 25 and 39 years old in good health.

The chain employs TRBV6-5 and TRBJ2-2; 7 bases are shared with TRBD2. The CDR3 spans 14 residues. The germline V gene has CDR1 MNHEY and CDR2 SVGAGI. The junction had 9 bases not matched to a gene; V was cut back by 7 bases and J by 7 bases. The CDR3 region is CASNNGGSGGELFF. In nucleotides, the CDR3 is TGTGCCAGCAATAACGGGGGGTCCGGCGGGGAGCTGTTTTTT.

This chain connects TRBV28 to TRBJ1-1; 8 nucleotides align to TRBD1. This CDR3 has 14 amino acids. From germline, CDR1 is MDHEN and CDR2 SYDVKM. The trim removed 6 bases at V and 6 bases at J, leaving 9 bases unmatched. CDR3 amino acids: CASSHRDRGSEAFF. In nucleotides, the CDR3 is TGTGCCAGCAGCCATCGCGACAGGGGCTCTGAAGCTTTCTTT.

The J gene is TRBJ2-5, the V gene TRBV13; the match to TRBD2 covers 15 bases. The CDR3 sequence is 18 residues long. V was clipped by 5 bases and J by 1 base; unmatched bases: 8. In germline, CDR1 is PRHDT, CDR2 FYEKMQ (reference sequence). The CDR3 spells CASSAPGLAGGGQETQYF. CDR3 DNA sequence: TGTGCCAGCAGCGCTCCGGGACTAGCGGGAGGTGGCCAAGAGACCCAGTACTTC.

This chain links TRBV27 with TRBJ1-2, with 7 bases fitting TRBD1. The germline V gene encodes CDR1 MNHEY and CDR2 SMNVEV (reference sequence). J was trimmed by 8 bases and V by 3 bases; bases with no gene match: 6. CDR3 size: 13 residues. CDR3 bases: TGTGCCAGCAGTTTCACAGGGGCTGGGGGCTACACCTTC. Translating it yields CASSFTGAGGYTF.

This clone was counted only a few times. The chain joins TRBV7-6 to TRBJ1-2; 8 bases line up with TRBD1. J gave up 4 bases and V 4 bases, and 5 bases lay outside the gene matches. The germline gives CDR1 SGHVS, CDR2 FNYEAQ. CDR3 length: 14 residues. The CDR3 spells CASSSYDRGYGYTF. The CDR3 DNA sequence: TGTGCCAGCAGCTCATACGACAGGGGCTATGGCTACACCTTC.

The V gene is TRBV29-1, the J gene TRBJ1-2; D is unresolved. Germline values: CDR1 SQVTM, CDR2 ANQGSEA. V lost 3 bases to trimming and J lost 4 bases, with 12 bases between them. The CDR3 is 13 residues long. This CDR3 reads CSVDSIGFYGYTF. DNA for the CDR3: TGCAGCGTTGATAGTATCGGTTTCTATGGCTACACCTTC.

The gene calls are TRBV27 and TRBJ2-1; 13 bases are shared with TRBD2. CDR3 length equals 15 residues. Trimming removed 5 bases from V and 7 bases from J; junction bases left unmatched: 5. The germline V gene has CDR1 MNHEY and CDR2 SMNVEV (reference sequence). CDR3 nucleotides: TGTGCCAGCAGTCCCGGGACTAGCGGGATAAATGAGCAGTTCTTC. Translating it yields CASSPGTSGINEQFF.

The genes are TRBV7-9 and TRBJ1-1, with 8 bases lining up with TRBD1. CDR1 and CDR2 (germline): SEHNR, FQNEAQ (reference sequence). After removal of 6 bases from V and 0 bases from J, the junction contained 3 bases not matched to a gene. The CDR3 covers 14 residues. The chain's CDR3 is CASRAGGMNTEAFF. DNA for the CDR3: TGTGCCAGCAGGGCAGGGGGCATGAACACTGAAGCTTTCTTT.

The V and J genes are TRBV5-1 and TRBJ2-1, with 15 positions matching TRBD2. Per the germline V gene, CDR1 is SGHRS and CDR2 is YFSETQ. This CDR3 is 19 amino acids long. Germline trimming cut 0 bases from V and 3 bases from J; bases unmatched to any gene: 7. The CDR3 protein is CASSLEGLAGGPGYNEQFF. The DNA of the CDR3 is TGCGCCAGCAGCTTGGAAGGACTAGCGGGAGGGCCCGGCTACAATGAGCAGTTCTTC.

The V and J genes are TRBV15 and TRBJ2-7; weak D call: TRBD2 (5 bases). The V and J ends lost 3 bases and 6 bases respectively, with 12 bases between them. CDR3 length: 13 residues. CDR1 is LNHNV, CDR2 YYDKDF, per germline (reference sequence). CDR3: CATSRRTGFEQYF. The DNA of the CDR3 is TGTGCCACCAGCAGGAGGACTGGGTTCGAGCAGTACTTC.

Here the CDR3 reads CASSLADYEQYF. CDR3 DNA: TGTGCCAGCAGTTTAGCGGATTACGAGCAGTACTTC. The chain couples TRBV28 to TRBJ2-7, with D uncertain. CDR1 and CDR2 from the germline V gene are MDHEN and SYDVKM. The V gene lost 2 bases and the J gene lost 4 bases, with 6 bases spanning the gap. This CDR3 has 12 amino acids.

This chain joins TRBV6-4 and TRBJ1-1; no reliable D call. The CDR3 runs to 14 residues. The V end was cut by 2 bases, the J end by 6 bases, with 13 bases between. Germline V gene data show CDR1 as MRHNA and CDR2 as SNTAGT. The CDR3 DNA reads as TGTGCCAGCAGTGACGTAGCGGGGTCCCCTGAAGCTTTCTTT. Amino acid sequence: CASSDVAGSPEAFF.

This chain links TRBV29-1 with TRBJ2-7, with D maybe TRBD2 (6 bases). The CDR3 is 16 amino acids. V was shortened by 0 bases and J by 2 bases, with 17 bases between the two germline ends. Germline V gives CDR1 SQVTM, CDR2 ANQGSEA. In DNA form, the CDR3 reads TGCAGCGTTGAAGATAAGGCGGCGACGGGGGCCTACGAGCAGTACTTC. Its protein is CSVEDKAATGAYEQYF.

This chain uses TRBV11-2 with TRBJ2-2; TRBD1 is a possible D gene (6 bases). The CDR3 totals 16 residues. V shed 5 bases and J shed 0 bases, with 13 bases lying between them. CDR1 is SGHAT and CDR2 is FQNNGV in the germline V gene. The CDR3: CASSLPGVTNTGELFF. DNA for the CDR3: TGTGCCAGCAGCCTCCCAGGGGTGACGAACACCGGGGAGCTGTTTTTT.

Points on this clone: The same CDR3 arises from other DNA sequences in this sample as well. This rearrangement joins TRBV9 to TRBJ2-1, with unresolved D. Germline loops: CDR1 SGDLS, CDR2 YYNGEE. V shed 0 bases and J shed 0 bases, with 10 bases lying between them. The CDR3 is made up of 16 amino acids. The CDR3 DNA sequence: TGTGCCAGCAGCGTAGCGGGCCTCAGCTCCTACAATGAGCAGTTCTTC. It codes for CASSVAGLSSYNEQFF.

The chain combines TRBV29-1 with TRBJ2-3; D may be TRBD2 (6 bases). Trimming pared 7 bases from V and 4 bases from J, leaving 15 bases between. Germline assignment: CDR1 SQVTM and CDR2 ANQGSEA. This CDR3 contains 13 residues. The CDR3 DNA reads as TGCAGCGGGTTGGGGGGAAAATCAGATACGCAGTATTTT. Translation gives CSGLGGKSDTQYF.

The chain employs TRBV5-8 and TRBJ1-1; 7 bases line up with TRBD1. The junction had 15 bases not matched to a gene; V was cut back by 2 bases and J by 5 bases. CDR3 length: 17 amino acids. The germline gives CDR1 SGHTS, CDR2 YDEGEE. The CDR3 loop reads CASSFGRDRVLSTEAFF. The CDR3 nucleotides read TGTGCCAGCAGCTTTGGCCGGGACAGAGTTTTATCGACTGAAGCTTTCTTT. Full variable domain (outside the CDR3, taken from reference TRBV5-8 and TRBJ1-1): EAGVTQSPTHLIKTRGQQATLRCSPISGHTSVYWYQQALGLGLQFLLWYDEGEERNRGNFPPRFSGRQFPNYSSELNVNALELEDSALYLCASSFGRDRVLSTEAFFGQGTRLTVV.

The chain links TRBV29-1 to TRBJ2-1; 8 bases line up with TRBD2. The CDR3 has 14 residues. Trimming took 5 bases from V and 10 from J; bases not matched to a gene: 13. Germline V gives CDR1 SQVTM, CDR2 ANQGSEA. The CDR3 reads CSVISWTSRREQFF. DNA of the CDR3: TGCAGCGTTATATCTTGGACTAGCCGACGGGAGCAGTTCTTC.

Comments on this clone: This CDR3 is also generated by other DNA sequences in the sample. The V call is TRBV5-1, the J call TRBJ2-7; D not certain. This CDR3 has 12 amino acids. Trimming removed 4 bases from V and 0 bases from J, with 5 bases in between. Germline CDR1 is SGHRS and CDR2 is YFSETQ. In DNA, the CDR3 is TGCGCCAGCAGCGGAAGCTCCTACGAGCAGTACTTC. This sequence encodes CASSGSSYEQYF.

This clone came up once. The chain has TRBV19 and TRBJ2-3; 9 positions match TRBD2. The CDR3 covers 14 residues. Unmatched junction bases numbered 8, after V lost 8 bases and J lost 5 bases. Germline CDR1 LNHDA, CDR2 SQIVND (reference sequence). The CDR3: CASQLAGYLDTQYF. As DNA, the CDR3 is TGTGCCAGTCAACTAGCGGGTTATCTAGATACGCAGTATTTT.

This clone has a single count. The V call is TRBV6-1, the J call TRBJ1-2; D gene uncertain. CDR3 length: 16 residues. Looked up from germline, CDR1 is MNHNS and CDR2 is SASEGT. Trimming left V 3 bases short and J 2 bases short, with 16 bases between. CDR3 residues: CASSEFRQAYNYGYTF. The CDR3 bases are TGTGCCAGCAGTGAGTTTAGGCAGGCCTACAACTATGGCTACACCTTC.

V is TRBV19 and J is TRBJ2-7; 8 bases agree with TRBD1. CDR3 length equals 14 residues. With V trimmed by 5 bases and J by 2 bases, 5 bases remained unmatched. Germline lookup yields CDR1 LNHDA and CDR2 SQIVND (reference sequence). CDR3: CASSLRTGTYEQYF. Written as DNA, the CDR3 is TGTGCCAGTAGTCTAAGGACAGGGACCTACGAGCAGTACTTC.

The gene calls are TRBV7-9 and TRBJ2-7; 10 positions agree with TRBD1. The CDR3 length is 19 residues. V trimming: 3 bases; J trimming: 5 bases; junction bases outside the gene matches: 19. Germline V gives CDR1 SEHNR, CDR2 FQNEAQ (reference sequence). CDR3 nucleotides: TGTGCCAGCAGCTTCTTGGGGGGACAGGGGCGCAGACTAGGCCACGAGCAGTACTTC. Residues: CASSFLGGQGRRLGHEQYF.

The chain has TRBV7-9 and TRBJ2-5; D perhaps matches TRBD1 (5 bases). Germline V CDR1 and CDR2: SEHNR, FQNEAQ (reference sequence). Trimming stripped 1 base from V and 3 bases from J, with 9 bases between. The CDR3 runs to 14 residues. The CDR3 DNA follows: TGTGCCAGCAGCTTAGTGGGCAGGGAAGAGACCCAGTACTTC. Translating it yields CASSLVGREETQYF.

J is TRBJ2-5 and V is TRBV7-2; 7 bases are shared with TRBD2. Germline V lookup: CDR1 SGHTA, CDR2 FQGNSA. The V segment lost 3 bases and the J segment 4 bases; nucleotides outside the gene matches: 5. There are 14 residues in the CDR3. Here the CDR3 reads CASSLPGRVETQYF. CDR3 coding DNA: TGTGCCAGCAGCTTGCCGGGGAGGGTAGAGACCCAGTACTTC.

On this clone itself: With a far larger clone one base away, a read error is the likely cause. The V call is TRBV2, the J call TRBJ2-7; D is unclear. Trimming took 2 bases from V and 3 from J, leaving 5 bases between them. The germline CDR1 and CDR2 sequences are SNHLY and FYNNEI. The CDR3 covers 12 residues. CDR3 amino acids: CASSERDYEQYF. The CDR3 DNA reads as TGTGCCAGCAGTGAAAGGGACTACGAGCAGTACTTC.

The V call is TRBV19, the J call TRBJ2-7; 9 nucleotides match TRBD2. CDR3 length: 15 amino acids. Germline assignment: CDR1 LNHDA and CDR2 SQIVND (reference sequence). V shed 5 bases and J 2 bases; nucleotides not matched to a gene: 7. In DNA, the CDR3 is TGTGCCAGTAGTCTCTCTAGCGGGACCACCTACGAGCAGTACTTC. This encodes CASSLSSGTTYEQYF. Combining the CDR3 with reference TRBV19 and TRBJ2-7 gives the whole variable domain DGGITQSPKYLFRKEGQNVTLSCEQNLNHDAMYWYRQDPGQGLRLIYYSQIVNDFQKGDIAEGYSVSREKKESFPLTVTSAQKNPTAFYLCASSLSSGTTYEQYFGPGTRLTVT.

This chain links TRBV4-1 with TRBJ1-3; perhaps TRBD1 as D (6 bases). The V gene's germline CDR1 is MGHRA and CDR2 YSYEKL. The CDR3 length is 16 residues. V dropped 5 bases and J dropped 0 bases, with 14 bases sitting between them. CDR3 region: CASSVGATDSGNTIYF. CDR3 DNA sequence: TGCGCCAGCAGCGTGGGGGCTACGGACTCTGGAAACACCATATATTTT.

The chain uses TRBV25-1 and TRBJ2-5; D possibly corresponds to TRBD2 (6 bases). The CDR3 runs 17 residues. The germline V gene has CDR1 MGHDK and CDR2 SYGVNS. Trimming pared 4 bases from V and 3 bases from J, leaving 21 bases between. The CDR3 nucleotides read TGTGCCAGCAGTGCCCGGGAGTCCGATAAACAAGAAGAGACCCAGTACTTC. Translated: CASSARESDKQEETQYF.

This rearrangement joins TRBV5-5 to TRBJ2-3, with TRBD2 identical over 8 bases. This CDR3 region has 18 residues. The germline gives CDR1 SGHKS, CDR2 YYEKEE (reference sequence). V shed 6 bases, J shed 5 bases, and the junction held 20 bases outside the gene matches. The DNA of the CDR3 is TGTGCCAGCACTCACGACCGGGAGCGGGAGCTTTGGGAAGATACGCAGTATTTT. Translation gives CASTHDRERELWEDTQYF. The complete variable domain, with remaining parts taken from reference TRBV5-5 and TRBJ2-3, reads DAGVTQSPTHLIKTRGQQVTLRCSPISGHKSVSWYQQVLGQGPQFIFQYYEKEERGRGNFPDRFSARQFPNYSSELNVNALLLGDSALYLCASTHDRERELWEDTQYFGPGTRLTVL.

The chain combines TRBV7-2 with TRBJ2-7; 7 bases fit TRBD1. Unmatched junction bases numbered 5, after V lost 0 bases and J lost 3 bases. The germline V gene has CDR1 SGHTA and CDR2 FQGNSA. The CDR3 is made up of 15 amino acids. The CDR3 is CASSLALTGYYEQYF. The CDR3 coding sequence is TGTGCCAGCAGCTTAGCCCTGACAGGGTACTACGAGCAGTACTTC.

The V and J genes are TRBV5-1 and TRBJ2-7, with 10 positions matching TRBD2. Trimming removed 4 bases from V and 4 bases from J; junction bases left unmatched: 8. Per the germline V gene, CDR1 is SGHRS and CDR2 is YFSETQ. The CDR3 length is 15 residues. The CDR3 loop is CASSLGWTSGYEQYF. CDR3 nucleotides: TGCGCCAGCAGCCTTGGTTGGACTAGCGGATACGAGCAGTACTTC.